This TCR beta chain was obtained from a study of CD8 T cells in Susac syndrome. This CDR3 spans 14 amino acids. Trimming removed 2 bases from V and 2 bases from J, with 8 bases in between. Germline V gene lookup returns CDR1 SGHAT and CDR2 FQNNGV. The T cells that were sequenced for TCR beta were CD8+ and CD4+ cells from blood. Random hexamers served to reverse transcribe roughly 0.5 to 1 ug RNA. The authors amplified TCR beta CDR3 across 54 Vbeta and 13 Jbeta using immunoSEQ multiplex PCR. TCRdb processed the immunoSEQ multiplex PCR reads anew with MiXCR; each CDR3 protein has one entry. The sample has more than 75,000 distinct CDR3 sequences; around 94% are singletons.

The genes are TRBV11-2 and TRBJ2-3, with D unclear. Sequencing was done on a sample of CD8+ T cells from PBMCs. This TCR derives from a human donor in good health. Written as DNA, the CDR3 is TGTGCCAGCAGCTTAAGAGCCCACACAGATACGCAGTATTTT. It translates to CASSLRAHTDTQYF.